This T cell receptor (beta chain) was recovered during a study of shared clonotypes between healthy human individuals. The sorted-subset replicate PCRs were given around 0.2 ug DNA, which is about 30,000 T cell genomes. Sequenced by immunoSEQ multiplex PCR; TCRdb stores in-frame clones only, minus some. The sample includes 2.3 million or so clones, 90% to 95% seen only once; the top ten take about 0.39%. Unmatched junction bases numbered 1, after V lost 7 bases and J lost 6 bases. This CDR3 is 13 amino acids long. CDR1 is SNHLY, CDR2 FYNNEI, per germline. The V and J genes are TRBV2 and TRBJ2-4; 12 bases line up with TRBD2. The TCR originated in a man in his late teens or twenties in good health. Some clones in this sample may be carry-over from other donors' samples. Sample: naive CD4+ T cells from PBMCs. Subset noted: CD45RA+ positively selected. The CDR3 nucleotides read TGTGCCAGCACACTAGCGGGAGGAAACATTCAGTACTTC. It specifies CASTLAGGNIQYF. Together with reference TRBV2 and TRBJ2-4, the CDR3 gives the full variable domain: EPEVTQTPSHQVTQMGQEVILRCVPISNHLYFYWYRQILGQKVEFLVSFYNNEISEKSEIFDDQFSVERPDGSNFTLKIRSTKLEDSAMYFCASTLAGGNIQYFGAGTRLSVL.